The 11 T cell receptor beta chains in this list originate from one sample, sequenced in a study of shared clonotypes between healthy human individuals. The table came from immunoSEQ multiplex PCR; TCRdb's copy has only in-frame clones and leaves some out. The sample records 2 million to 2.5 million clones, around 90% being singletons. Source material: naive CD4+ T cells from PBMCs. Noted subset: CD45RA+ positively selected. These receptors all come from a man aged 18 to 35 in good health. Some clones in this sample may be carry-over from other donors' samples.

The rearrangement uses TRBV5-1 and TRBJ2-1; TRBD2 aligns across 8 bases. Per germline, CDR1 SGHRS and CDR2 YFSETQ. After removal of 1 base from V and 7 bases from J, the junction contained 7 bases not matched to a gene. The CDR3 runs to 15 residues. The chain's CDR3 is CASSLNQREKNEQFF. Written as DNA, the CDR3 is TGCGCCAGCAGCTTGAACCAGCGGGAGAAAAATGAGCAGTTCTTC.

The sample holds one count of this clone. This sequence joins TRBV4-1 and TRBJ1-2; a weak D match, TRBD1 (6 bases). The CDR3 loop spans 15 amino acids. V lost 4 bases and J lost 8, with 20 bases in between. The germline V gene encodes CDR1 MGHRA and CDR2 YSYEKL. CDR3 in amino acids: CASSREITTGSGYTF. CDR3 in DNA: TGCGCCAGCAGCCGAGAAATTACTACAGGGTCCGGCTACACCTTC.

This clone was recorded a few times. The V call is TRBV28, the J call TRBJ1-1; 7 bases match TRBD1. With 6 bases clipped from V and 0 bases from J, the junction kept 7 bases outside the gene matches. Germline CDR1 reads MDHEN; CDR2 reads SYDVKM. This CDR3 contains 15 residues. The CDR3 spells CASRPQTGMNTEAFF. CDR3 bases: TGTGCCAGCAGACCACAGACAGGGATGAACACTGAAGCTTTCTTT.

This rearrangement joins TRBV2 to TRBJ2-3, with D possibly TRBD1 on 6 matching bases. Germline CDR1 reads SNHLY; CDR2 reads FYNNEI. The V and J ends lost 4 bases and 3 bases respectively, with 14 bases between them. The CDR3 has 15 residues. The CDR3 nucleotides read TGTGCCAGCAGTGGGGCTGGGGGCGAAACAGATACGCAGTATTTT. Translation gives CASSGAGGETDTQYF.

This clone was seen just once. The gene calls are TRBV5-4 and TRBJ2-1; D is ambiguous. Germline-derived CDR1 and CDR2 are SGHNT and YYREEE (reference sequence). V lost 5 bases to trimming and J lost 4 bases, with 10 bases between them. This CDR3 spans 13 amino acids. CDR3 loop: CASRAGRYNEQFF. The CDR3 DNA sequence: TGTGCCAGCAGGGCTGGCCGGTACAATGAGCAGTTCTTC.

This chain connects TRBV28 to TRBJ1-4; D remains unclear. Looked up from germline, CDR1 is MDHEN and CDR2 is SYDVKM. The CDR3 has 16 residues. Trimming cost V 6 bases and J 6 bases, with 20 bases left between them. The CDR3 region is CASSPPRRNGDEKLFF. CDR3 DNA: TGTGCCAGCAGCCCTCCTAGGCGGAACGGAGATGAAAAACTGTTTTTT.

V and J are TRBV15 and TRBJ2-5; possibly TRBD1 for D (5 bases). V was clipped by 1 base and J by 5 bases, with 14 bases between them. In germline, CDR1 is LNHNV, CDR2 YYDKDF (reference sequence). This CDR3 has 15 residues. CDR3 region: CATSRGPGSEETQYF. CDR3 DNA: TGTGCCACCAGCAGAGGTCCAGGGTCCGAGGAGACCCAGTACTTC.

This sequence joins TRBV7-3 and TRBJ1-3, with a tentative D call TRBD1 (5 bases). Trimming pared 4 bases from V and 2 bases from J, leaving 6 bases between. Germline values: CDR1 SGHTA, CDR2 FQGTGA. The CDR3 sequence is 13 residues long. The CDR3 DNA is TGTGCCAGCAGCTACAGGCCTGGAAACACCATATATTTT. It translates to CASSYRPGNTIYF.

V gene TRBV28 combines with J gene TRBJ1-2; D gene uncertain. Germline-derived CDR1 and CDR2 are MDHEN and SYDVKM. CDR3 length: 16 amino acids. V dropped 5 bases and J dropped 8 bases, with 24 bases sitting between them. CDR3 nucleotide sequence: TGTGCCAGCAGTCCCAGTCCTCTTACATTGATAGGAGGCTACACCTTC. Translation gives CASSPSPLTLIGGYTF.

V and J are TRBV7-9 and TRBJ2-5; no reliable D call. V was shortened by 1 base and J by 5 bases, with 5 bases between the two germline ends. This CDR3 comprises 12 residues. Per germline, CDR1 SEHNR and CDR2 FQNEAQ (reference sequence). CDR3 nucleotides: TGTGCCAGCAGCTTAGTGGCCGAGACCCAGTACTTC. Amino acids: CASSLVAETQYF.

The CDR3 here is CASSWVGSPRGLYEQYF. The CDR3, as DNA: TGCGCCAGCAGCTGGGTGGGGAGCCCCCGAGGGCTTTACGAGCAGTACTTC. The chain employs TRBV5-1 and TRBJ2-7, with a tentative D call TRBD2 (5 bases). This CDR3 is 17 amino acids long. CDR1 and CDR2 (germline): SGHRS, YFSETQ. The V and J ends lost 3 bases and 4 bases respectively, with 23 bases between them.